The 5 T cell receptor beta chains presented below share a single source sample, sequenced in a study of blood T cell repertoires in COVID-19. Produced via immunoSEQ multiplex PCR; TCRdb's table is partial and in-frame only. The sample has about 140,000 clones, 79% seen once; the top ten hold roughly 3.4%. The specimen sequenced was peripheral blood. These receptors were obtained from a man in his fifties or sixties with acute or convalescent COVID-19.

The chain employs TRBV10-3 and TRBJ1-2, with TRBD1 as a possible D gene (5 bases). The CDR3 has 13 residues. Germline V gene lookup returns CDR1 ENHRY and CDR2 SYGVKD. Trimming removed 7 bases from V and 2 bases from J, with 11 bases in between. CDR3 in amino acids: CAITAGGNYGYTF. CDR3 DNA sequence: TGTGCCATCACCGCGGGGGGGAACTATGGCTACACCTTC.

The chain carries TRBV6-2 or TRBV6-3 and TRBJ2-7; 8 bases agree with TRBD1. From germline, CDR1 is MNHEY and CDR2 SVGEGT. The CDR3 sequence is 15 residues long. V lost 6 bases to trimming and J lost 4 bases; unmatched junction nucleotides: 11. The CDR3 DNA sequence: TGTGCCAGCAGCAATGGACAGGGTTTGCGGTACGAGCAGTACTTC. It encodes CASSNGQGLRYEQYF.

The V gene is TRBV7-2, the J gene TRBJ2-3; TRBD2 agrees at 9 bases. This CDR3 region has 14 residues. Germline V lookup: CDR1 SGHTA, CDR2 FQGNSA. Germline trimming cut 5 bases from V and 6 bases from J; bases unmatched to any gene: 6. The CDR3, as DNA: TGTGCCAGCAGCGATAGCGGGAGAACGGATACGCAGTATTTT. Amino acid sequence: CASSDSGRTDTQYF. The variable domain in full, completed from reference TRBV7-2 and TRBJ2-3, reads GAGVSQSPSNKVTEKGKDVELRCDPISGHTALYWYRQSLGQGLEFLIYFQGNSAPDKSGLPSDRFSAERTGGSVSTLTIQRTQQEDSAVYLCASSDSGRTDTQYFGPGTRLTVL.

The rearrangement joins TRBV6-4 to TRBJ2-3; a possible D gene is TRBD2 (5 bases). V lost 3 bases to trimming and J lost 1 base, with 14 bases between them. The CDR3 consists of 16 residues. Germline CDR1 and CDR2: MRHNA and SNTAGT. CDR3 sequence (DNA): TGTGCCAGCAGTGATAGGCCAGCGGAAGGCACAGATACGCAGTATTTT. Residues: CASSDRPAEGTDTQYF.

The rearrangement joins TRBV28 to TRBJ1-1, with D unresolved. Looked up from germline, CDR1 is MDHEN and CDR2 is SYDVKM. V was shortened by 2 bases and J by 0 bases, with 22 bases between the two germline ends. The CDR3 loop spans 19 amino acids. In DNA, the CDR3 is TGTGCCAGCAGTTTAATACTGGGAGGGCCGGGGAGGATGAACACTGAAGCTTTCTTT. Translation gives CASSLILGGPGRMNTEAFF.